Shown below are 27 T cell receptor beta chains from a single sample sequenced in a study of blood T cell repertoires in COVID-19. The table came from immunoSEQ multiplex PCR; TCRdb's copy has only in-frame clones and leaves some out. The data hold 120,000 to 150,000 clones, with about 83% observed a single time. The sequenced sample consisted of peripheral blood. The receptor set was obtained from a man aged 25-45 years with COVID-19, enrolled during active disease.

This rearrangement joins TRBV29-1 to TRBJ2-1; unclear D gene. The CDR3 is 13 amino acids. Trimming stripped 0 bases from V and 2 bases from J, with 5 bases between. Germline lookup yields CDR1 SQVTM and CDR2 ANQGSEA. CDR3: CSVEDHAYNEQFF. The CDR3, as DNA: TGCAGCGTTGAAGATCATGCCTACAATGAGCAGTTCTTC.

The genes are TRBV27 and TRBJ2-7, with D possibly being TRBD1 (5 bases). Deletions cut 5 bases from V and 5 bases from J, with 19 bases between. Germline V gene sequence: CDR1 MNHEY, CDR2 SMNVEV (reference sequence). CDR3 length equals 15 residues. CDR3 protein: CASSPSPRVRDEQYF. The CDR3 bases are TGTGCCAGCAGTCCCAGTCCCAGGGTCCGTGACGAGCAGTACTTC.

The chain couples TRBV27 to TRBJ1-1; 8 positions agree with TRBD1. The CDR3 sequence is 14 residues long. Germline V gives CDR1 MNHEY, CDR2 SMNVEV (reference sequence). J was trimmed by 11 bases and V by 6 bases; bases with no gene match: 14. CDR3 protein: CASSRTGPPDQAFF. DNA for the CDR3: TGTGCCAGCAGCCGGACAGGGCCACCCGACCAGGCTTTCTTT.

This clone turned up a few times. The chain links TRBV2 to TRBJ2-1; D is ambiguous. This CDR3 has 10 amino acids. V was shortened by 2 bases and J by 12 bases, with 5 bases between the two germline ends. Germline V lookup: CDR1 SNHLY, CDR2 FYNNEI. The CDR3 loop is CASSELGQFF. The CDR3 DNA reads TGTGCCAGCAGTGAACTCGGGCAGTTCTTC.

This rearrangement joins TRBV2 to TRBJ2-3, with D perhaps TRBD2 (5 bases). The V and J ends lost 2 bases and 6 bases respectively, with 9 bases between them. The CDR3 covers 13 residues. Looked up from germline, CDR1 is SNHLY and CDR2 is FYNNEI. The chain's CDR3 is CASSERRPDTQYF. CDR3 DNA sequence: TGTGCCAGCAGTGAAAGGAGGCCTGATACGCAGTATTTT.

This chain links TRBV14 with TRBJ1-4, with 7 bases fitting TRBD1. The CDR3 sequence is 15 residues long. CDR1 and CDR2 from the germline V gene are SGHDN and FVKESK. With 4 bases clipped from V and 5 bases from J, the junction kept 7 bases outside the gene matches. The CDR3 bases are TGTGCCAGCAGCCCTCGCGAAGGGGGCAATGAAAAACTGTTTTTT. It codes for CASSPREGGNEKLFF.

This rearrangement joins TRBV27 to TRBJ2-7; the D gene is possibly TRBD1 (5 bases). Trimming removed 4 bases at V and 3 bases at J, with 13 bases between. Germline CDR1 reads MNHEY; CDR2 reads SMNVEV (reference sequence). The CDR3 sequence is 14 residues long. CDR3 DNA sequence: TGTGCCAGCAGTTCGCAGGGATACAACTACGAGCAGTACTTC. It specifies CASSSQGYNYEQYF.

V and J are TRBV3-1 (or the pseudogene TRBV3-2) and TRBJ2-3; 9 positions match TRBD1. The CDR3 totals 14 residues. The germline gives CDR1 LGHDT, CDR2 YNNKEL (reference sequence). CDR3 protein: CATPRTGGTDTQYF. The CDR3 nucleotides read TGTGCGACCCCCCGGACAGGGGGCACAGATACGCAGTATTTT.

The CDR3: CASSKAGKTGTPIEAFF. CDR3 nucleotides: TGTGCCAGCAGCAAAGCTGGGAAGACAGGGACGCCTATTGAAGCTTTCTTT. The chain links TRBV21-1 to TRBJ1-1; TRBD1 reflects the table's D call only, with no check against the DNA. TRBV21-1 is reported as a pseudogene. CDR3 length: 17 residues.

This clone appeared a single time. The chain is built from TRBV11-2 and TRBJ1-4; 9 bases line up with TRBD1. The CDR3 contains 18 residues. CDR1 and CDR2 (germline): SGHAT, FQNNGV. The trim removed 4 bases at V and 9 bases at J, leaving 18 bases unmatched. CDR3 in DNA: TGTGCCAGCAGCTCCCCCAACGGGACAGGGTTTCTCATTAAAAAACTGTTTTTT. Amino acid sequence: CASSSPNGTGFLIKKLFF. The full variable domain, rest sourced from reference TRBV11-2 and TRBJ1-4, is EAGVAQSPRYKIIEKRQSVAFWCNPISGHATLYWYQQILGQGPKLLIQFQNNGVVDDSQLPKDRFSAERLKGVDSTLKIQPAKLEDSAVYLCASSSPNGTGFLIKKLFFGSGTQLSVL.

The J gene is TRBJ1-6, the V gene TRBV7-3; the match to TRBD1 covers 7 bases. CDR1 is SGHTA, CDR2 FQGTGA, per germline. The CDR3 consists of 16 residues. V trimming: 1 base; J trimming: 10 bases; junction bases outside the gene matches: 10. The CDR3 loop reads CASSLNPTGANSPLHF. In nucleotides, the CDR3 is TGTGCCAGCAGCTTAAACCCAACAGGGGCGAACTCACCCCTCCACTTT. Full variable domain (rest looked up from reference TRBV7-3 and TRBJ1-6): GAGVSQTPSNKVTEKGKYVELRCDPISGHTALYWYRQSLGQGPEFLIYFQGTGAADDSGLPNDRFFAVRPEGSVSTLKIQRTERGDSAVYLCASSLNPTGANSPLHFGNGTRLTVT.

V is TRBV28 and J is TRBJ2-5; D might be TRBD2 (6 bases). Trimming removed 6 bases at V and 1 base at J, with 15 bases between. Per germline, CDR1 MDHEN and CDR2 SYDVKM. The length of the CDR3 is 15 residues. The CDR3 nucleotides read TGTGCCAGCAGCTCTGGAGGGGTTTCCCAAGAGACCCAGTACTTC. Translating gives CASSSGGVSQETQYF.

This clone was seen only a few times. The V call is TRBV7-6, the J call TRBJ2-7; D is perhaps TRBD2 (5 bases). Trimming pared 5 bases from V and 3 bases from J, leaving 11 bases between. This CDR3 has 13 amino acids. The germline V gene has CDR1 SGHVS and CDR2 FNYEAQ. In nucleotides, the CDR3 is TGTGCCAGCAGCCCCGCCCGGGGCTACGAGCAGTACTTC. Encoded protein: CASSPARGYEQYF.

The gene calls are TRBV14 and TRBJ2-7, with TRBD1 matching 7 bases. This CDR3 is 16 amino acids long. V trimming: 3 bases; J trimming: 3 bases; junction bases outside the gene matches: 11. Germline CDR1 and CDR2: SGHDN and FVKESK. The DNA for the CDR3 is TGTGCCAGCAGCCACCTCATAGGGGGCAGGGTCTACGAGCAGTACTTC. Translating it yields CASSHLIGGRVYEQYF. The full variable domain, in which reference TRBV14 and TRBJ2-7 provide the parts outside the CDR3, is EAGVTQFPSHSVIEKGQTVTLRCDPISGHDNLYWYRRVMGKEIKFLLHFVKESKQDESGMPNNRFLAERTGGTYSTLKVQPAELEDSGVYFCASSHLIGGRVYEQYFGPGTRLTVT.

The chain couples TRBV3-1 (or the pseudogene TRBV3-2) to TRBJ2-1; 9 bases match TRBD2. The CDR3 is made up of 15 amino acids. Germline V gene sequence: CDR1 LGHDT, CDR2 YNNKEL (reference sequence). The V gene end was trimmed by 1 base and the J gene end by 9 bases; junction bases not matched to a gene: 7. The CDR3 DNA follows: TGTGCCAGCAGCCAAGTAGCTCTAGCGGGACTTGAGCAGTTCTTC. Translating gives CASSQVALAGLEQFF.

In its sample, this clone was seen a few times. The chain couples TRBV7-9 to TRBJ1-2; 11 bases align to TRBD1. The CDR3 contains 15 residues. The junction had 1 base not matched to a gene; V was cut back by 0 bases and J by 4 bases. Germline V lookup: CDR1 SEHNR, CDR2 FQNEAQ (reference sequence). In nucleotides, the CDR3 is TGTGCCAGCAGCTTAGCGGGGACAGGGGGCTATGGCTACACCTTC. The encoded protein is CASSLAGTGGYGYTF.

The rearrangement links TRBV24-1 to TRBJ2-3; D remains ambiguous. Germline V gene lookup returns CDR1 KGHDR and CDR2 SFDVKD. Trimming left V 9 bases short and J 1 base short, with 7 bases between. This CDR3 region has 12 residues. The CDR3 reads CATGGGTDTQYF. The CDR3 coding sequence is TGTGCCACCGGTGGCGGCACAGATACGCAGTATTTT.

The gene calls are TRBV5-1 and TRBJ2-5; TRBD1 is a possible D gene (6 bases). This CDR3 region has 16 residues. Per germline, CDR1 SGHRS and CDR2 YFSETQ. Trimming shortened V by 4 bases and J by 2 bases, and 18 bases separated the two germline ends. For the CDR3, the DNA is TGCGCCAGCAGCCGAAGTGGTACGACAGGTCAAGAGACCCAGTACTTC. This sequence encodes CASSRSGTTGQETQYF.

V usage is TRBV15 and J usage is TRBJ2-2; 8 bases are a match to TRBD2. The CDR3 is 14 amino acids. The V and J ends lost 6 bases and 4 bases, in that order; junction bases with no gene match: 4. Germline lookup yields CDR1 LNHNV and CDR2 YYDKDF (reference sequence). The CDR3 region has the DNA TGTGCCACCAGAGCGGGAGTAAGCACCGGGGAGCTGTTTTTT. Its translation: CATRAGVSTGELFF.

The rearrangement links TRBV24-1 to TRBJ2-3, with TRBD2 matching 8 bases. With 5 bases clipped from V and 6 bases from J, the junction kept 15 bases outside the gene matches. Germline CDR1 KGHDR, CDR2 SFDVKD. CDR3 length equals 17 residues. This CDR3 reads CATSVPAGGAPRDTQYF. CDR3 DNA: TGTGCCACCAGTGTTCCCGCGGGAGGCGCTCCGAGGGATACGCAGTATTTT.

This sequence joins TRBV5-6 and TRBJ1-1, with 11 bases fitting TRBD1. The CDR3 sequence is 14 residues long. The J segment lost 5 bases and the V segment lost 4 bases, leaving 4 bases of the junction unmatched. Germline CDR1 SGHDT, CDR2 YYEEEE. This CDR3 is CASSVRDRGTEAFF. CDR3 sequence (DNA): TGTGCCAGCAGCGTCCGGGACAGGGGGACTGAAGCTTTCTTT.

The chain employs TRBV5-1 and TRBJ1-3, with a possible D match to TRBD1 (6 bases). The CDR3 sequence is 16 residues long. The germline V gene encodes CDR1 SGHRS and CDR2 YFSETQ. The germline V and J ends were trimmed by 4 bases and 2 bases, with 16 bases remaining between them. CDR3 coding DNA: TGCGCCAGCAGCCCGGTTAAGGGGGTGGCTGGAAACACCATATATTTT. Its protein product is CASSPVKGVAGNTIYF.

The chain employs TRBV7-2 and TRBJ1-1, with D possibly TRBD1 on 6 matching bases. Germline V gene lookup returns CDR1 SGHTA and CDR2 FQGNSA. V was trimmed by 1 base and J by 7 bases, leaving 13 bases between them. CDR3 size: 14 residues. The CDR3 nucleotides are TGTGCCAGCAGCTTAGTAAGTACAGGGCGTGAAGCTTTCTTT. Translation gives CASSLVSTGREAFF.

The CDR3 nucleotides are TGCGCCAGCAGCTTGGAGCTGGGGGGAAGCAATGAGCAGTTCTTC. Protein sequence: CASSLELGGSNEQFF. The chain combines TRBV5-1 with TRBJ2-1; D might be TRBD2 (6 bases). The CDR3 length is 15 residues. Germline V CDR1 and CDR2: SGHRS, YFSETQ. The V end was cut by 0 bases, the J end by 6 bases, with 13 bases between. The variable domain in full, completed from reference TRBV5-1 and TRBJ2-1, reads KAGVTQTPRYLIKTRGQQVTLSCSPISGHRSVSWYQQTPGQGLQFLFEYFSETQRNKGNFPGRFSGRQFSNSRSEMNVSTLELGDSALYLCASSLELGGSNEQFFGPGTRLTVL.

The chain links TRBV7-9 to TRBJ1-1, with D hard to call. Trimming cost V 0 bases and J 11 bases, with 13 bases left between them. Per germline, CDR1 SEHNR and CDR2 FQNEAQ (reference sequence). The CDR3 has 13 amino acids. The chain's CDR3 is CASSLAVLSRAFF. The CDR3, as DNA: TGTGCCAGCAGCTTAGCAGTACTCTCCCGGGCTTTCTTT.

CDR3 sequence (DNA): TGTGCCACCGAACCCCTTGGGGCTACTGGAAACACCATATATTTT. Translating it yields CATEPLGATGNTIYF. The chain is built from TRBV13 and TRBJ1-3; D may be TRBD1 (5 bases). CDR3 size: 15 residues. The V and J ends lost 10 bases and 2 bases respectively, with 18 bases between them. Germline assignment: CDR1 PRHDT and CDR2 FYEKMQ (reference sequence).

This clone was detected only once. This chain links TRBV7-9 with TRBJ2-1, with 7 positions matching TRBD2. This CDR3 spans 15 amino acids. V trimming: 5 bases; J trimming: 5 bases; junction bases outside the gene matches: 9. CDR1 and CDR2 (germline): SEHNR, FQNEAQ (reference sequence). Here the CDR3 reads CASSPFRRGNNEQFF. CDR3 nucleotide sequence: TGTGCCAGCAGCCCCTTTCGGCGGGGGAACAATGAGCAGTTCTTC.